The sequence of this TCR beta chain was determined in a study of shared clonotypes between healthy human individuals. The study, taken as a whole, reports: Clonotypes shared by all four sorted-subset donors had higher generation probabilities than non-shared clonotypes. With a handful of donors compared, around 5% of naive CD4 clonotypes were shared.

Splitting of CD4+ cells produced CD45RA+ naive and CD45RA-negative memory subsets. Clones were read by immunoSEQ multiplex PCR, and TCRdb kept only the in-frame ones, dropping some. The profile covers some 2,500,000 clones, with 80% to 95% appearing a single time and about 0.41% taken by the ten largest. The germline CDR1 and CDR2 sequences are SGHTA and FQGNSA. The CDR3 spans 16 residues. Of note for this clone: Its cognate antigen is unknown.

The sample consisted of naive CD4+ T cells from PBMCs. Subset of the sample: CD45RA+ positively selected. The gene calls are TRBV7-2 and TRBJ2-5; 9 bases are shared with TRBD2. The J call is uncertain, as TRBJ2-7 better fits the DNA end. The source of this sequence is a man between 18 and 29 years old in good health. Some clones in this sample may be carry-over from other donors' samples. CDR3 amino acids: CASSLVLSSGTYEQYF. CDR3 DNA sequence: TGTGCCAGCAGCTTAGTCTTGTCTAGCGGGACCTACGAGCAGTACTTC.